This T cell receptor beta chain was found in a study of neoadjuvant anti-PD-1 for oral cavity cancer. The CDR3 length is 15 residues. The ends lost 8 bases at V and 4 bases at J; junction bases unmatched: 7. CDR1 LNHDA and CDR2 SQIVND come from the germline V gene (reference sequence). Sample time point: after neoadjuvant nivolumab, at surgical resection. Some clones are missing from TCRdb's copy, which holds only in-frame ones; the method was immunoSEQ multiplex PCR. Among 13,000 to 15,000 clones, just under 70% were seen once, and the ten largest hold approximately 2.9%. Source: PBMCs, taken after nivolumab (anti-PD-1) treatment. The sequence was obtained from a person aged 40 to 85 with oral cavity squamous cell carcinoma. The J gene is TRBJ2-2, the V gene TRBV19; the match to TRBD1 covers 10 bases. CDR3 amino acids: CASPDRGRVTGELFF. The CDR3 DNA sequence: TGTGCCAGTCCCGACAGGGGGCGCGTCACCGGGGAGCTGTTTTTT. Using reference TRBV19 and TRBJ2-2 for the parts outside the CDR3, the full variable domain is DGGITQSPKYLFRKEGQNVTLSCEQNLNHDAMYWYRQDPGQGLRLIYYSQIVNDFQKGDIAEGYSVSREKKESFPLTVTSAQKNPTAFYLCASPDRGRVTGELFFGEGSRLTVL.